Below, 13 T cell receptor beta chains from the same sample are listed, as sequenced in a study of tumor and adjacent non-tumor tissue in lung cancer. RNA was extracted from bulk tissue without any cell sorting. The library came from three nested PCR rounds adapted from ARM-PCR protocols. MiXCR was run by TCRdb on the multiplex PCR reads, yielding one entry per CDR3 protein. The table has about 81,000 distinct CDR3 sequences, approximately 77% seen once. Sequencing used lung tumor tissue. These receptors were obtained from a woman in her thirties or forties with non-small cell lung cancer.

To note about this clonotype: No conserved phenylalanine or tryptophan ends this CDR3, so it is likely a read error. The rearrangement links TRBV29-1 to TRBJ2-7; no reliable D call. Germline CDR1 is SQVTM and CDR2 is ANQGSEA. CDR3 length: 12 amino acids. CDR3 sequence (DNA): TGCAGTGTTGGAAGTAGCAACCAGGAGCAGTACCTC. Translation: CSVGSSNQEQYL.

A word on this clonotype: Given the absence of the conserved phenylalanine or tryptophan at the CDR3 end, a read error is likely. The limits of the CDR3 on the DNA are not certain, so only TCRdb's listed CDR3 is given. The chain recombines TRBV11-2 with TRBJ2-1; TRBD1, as called in the table, went unchecked against the DNA. Counting both end residues, the CDR3 totals 15 amino acids. Germline V gene lookup returns CDR1 SGHAT and CDR2 FQNNGV. The CDR3 region is CASSLDPIGGIERFS.

Turning to this clonotype: A read error is likely, as this CDR3 ends without the conserved phenylalanine or tryptophan. CDR3 DNA: TGTGACAGCAGTGGACGGCGGGAGCACAATGAGCAGTTCCTC. Amino acid sequence: CDSSGRREHNEQFL. V and J are TRBV2 and TRBJ2-1; 7 bases fit TRBD2. The length of the CDR3 is 14 residues. The V gene's germline CDR1 is SNHLY and CDR2 FYNNEI.

The sample holds a few counts of this clonotype. A junction boundary mismatches the germline segment, possibly from a read error. The rearrangement uses TRBV11-1 and TRBJ2-1; D is unclear. The CDR3 is 15 amino acids. Germline V lookup: CDR1 SGHAT, CDR2 FQDESV (reference sequence). The CDR3 protein is CTRCLWVVDYNEQFF. In nucleotides, the CDR3 is TGTACCAGGTGCTTATGGGTGGTAGATTACAATGAGCAGTTCTTC. The variable domain in full, completed from reference TRBV11-1 and TRBJ2-1, reads EAEVAQSPRYKITEKSQAVAFWCDPISGHATLYWYRQILGQGPELLVQFQDESVVDDSQLPKDRFSAERLKGVDSTLKIQPAELGDSAMYLCTRCLWVVDYNEQFFGPGTRLTVL.

This clonotype was counted many times. V is TRBV6-5 and J is TRBJ2-2, with D hard to call. Deletions cut 2 bases from V and 5 bases from J, with 9 bases between. The CDR3 is 14 amino acids. CDR1 is MNHEY, CDR2 SVGAGI, per germline. The CDR3 reads CASSYGRLTGELFF. DNA for the CDR3: TGTGCCAGCAGTTACGGGCGTTTGACCGGGGAGCTGTTTTTT.

Notes on this clonotype: At one end the junction does not follow the germline gene, possibly because of a read error. The chain carries TRBV20-1 and TRBJ2-5, with D tentatively TRBD1 or TRBD2 (5 bases each). The germline CDR1 and CDR2 sequences are DFQATT and SNEGSKA (reference sequence). The CDR3 is 13 residues long. This CDR3 reads CNARGWQGETQYF. The CDR3 DNA reads TGCAATGCTAGAGGCTGGCAGGGAGAGACTCAGTACTTC.

This chain uses TRBV14 with TRBJ2-7, with TRBD1 matching over 9 bases. This CDR3 contains 15 residues. With V trimmed by 1 base and J by 2 bases, 3 bases remained unmatched. Germline CDR1 and CDR2: SGHDN and FVKESK. DNA for the CDR3: TGTGCCAGCAGCCAAGGGACAGGGGCGCCCTACGAGCAGTACTTC. As protein: CASSQGTGAPYEQYF.

On this clonotype itself: A junction boundary mismatches the germline segment, possibly from a read error. The chain joins TRBV29-1 to TRBJ2-7; TRBD2 is a possible D gene (6 bases). Germline CDR1 is SQVTM and CDR2 is ANQGSEA. The CDR3 is 16 amino acids. CDR3 residues: CSVEDRFTMEGYERYF. CDR3 nucleotides: TGCAGCGTTGAAGATCGGTTTACGATGGAGGGCTACGAGCGGTACTTC.

As for this clonotype: The germline gene is not matched at one end of the junction; a read error may be the cause. The chain has TRBV6-6 and TRBJ2-3; 13 nucleotides match TRBD2. The CDR3 length is 17 residues. Germline CDR1 MNHNY, CDR2 SVGAGI (reference sequence). The DNA for the CDR3 is TGTGCCAGCAGCACCGGGACTAGCGGGGTGGGCACAGATACACAGTATTTT. The encoded protein is CASSTGTSGVGTDTQYF.

The V and J genes are TRBV28 and TRBJ2-7; 9 nucleotides line up with TRBD1. CDR1 is MDHEN and CDR2 is SYDVKM in the germline V gene. This CDR3 has 15 residues. Unmatched junction bases numbered 10, after V lost 8 bases and J lost 2 bases. CDR3 in amino acids: CASCSTGTGPYEQYF. The CDR3, as DNA: TGTGCCAGCTGTAGTACCGGGACAGGGCCCTACGAGCAGTACTTC. The full variable domain, its missing parts supplied by reference TRBV28 and TRBJ2-7, is DVKVTQSSRYLVKRTGEKVFLECVQDMDHENMFWYRQDPGLGLRLIYFSYDVKMKEKGDIPEGYSVSREKKERFSLILESASTNQTSMYLCASCSTGTGPYEQYFGPGTRLTVT.

The chain combines TRBV7-9 with TRBJ2-7; D possibly matches TRBD1 or TRBD2 (6 bases each). The length of the CDR3 is 14 residues. V lost 5 bases and J lost 2, with 13 bases in between. Germline V gives CDR1 SEHNR, CDR2 FQNEAQ (reference sequence). In nucleotides, the CDR3 is TGTGCCAGCAGCCAAGGGGGGACCACCTACGAGCAGTACTTC. The encoded protein is CASSQGGTTYEQYF.

This clonotype has a single count. Here the CDR3 reads CASSVSGEIQYF. For the CDR3, the DNA is TGTGCCAGCAGTGTGAGCGGGGAGATTCAGTACTTC. The rearrangement uses TRBV2 and TRBJ2-5; 7 positions match TRBD2. Germline V gene sequence: CDR1 SNHLY, CDR2 FYNNEI. J lost 11 bases, V lost 4 bases, and 7 bases had no gene match. The CDR3 spans 12 residues.

This clonotype appeared many times. The chain links TRBV28 to TRBJ2-1; TRBD2 aligns across 8 bases. Trimming at V came to 7 bases and at J to 6 bases, leaving 11 bases not matched to a gene. The CDR3 sequence is 15 residues long. From germline, CDR1 is MDHEN and CDR2 SYDVKM. The CDR3 nucleotides read TGTGCCAGCAAAAATGCGGGAGGAGGTACCAATGAGCAGTTCTTC. Residues: CASKNAGGGTNEQFF.